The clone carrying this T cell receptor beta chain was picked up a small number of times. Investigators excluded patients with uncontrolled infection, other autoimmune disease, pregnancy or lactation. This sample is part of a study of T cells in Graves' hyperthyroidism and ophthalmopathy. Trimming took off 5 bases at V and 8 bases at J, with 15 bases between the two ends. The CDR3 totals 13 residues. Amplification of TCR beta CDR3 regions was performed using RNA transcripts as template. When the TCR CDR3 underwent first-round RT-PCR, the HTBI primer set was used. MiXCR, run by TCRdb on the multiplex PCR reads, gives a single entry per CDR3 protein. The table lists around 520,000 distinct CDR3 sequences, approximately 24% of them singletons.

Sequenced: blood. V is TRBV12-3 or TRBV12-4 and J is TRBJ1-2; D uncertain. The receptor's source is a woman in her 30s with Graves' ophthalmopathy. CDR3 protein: CASSRALTTGYTF. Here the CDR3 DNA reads TGTGCCAGCAGTCGGGCCCTTACCACAGGCTACACCTTC.